The rows below give T cell receptor beta chains drawn from one sample of a study of TIL therapy for anti-PD-1-resistant metastatic lung cancer. Libraries were prepared by immunoSEQ multiplex PCR; TCRdb keeps only in-frame clonotypes and omits some of them. This sample has 9,100 or so clones, with 76% found just once. This specimen was tumor tissue, taken at baseline. These receptors were obtained from a person aged 25 to 85 with non-small cell lung cancer. CDR3s include the opening cysteine and the closing phenylalanine or tryptophan. D genes are given only for firm matches. Expanded clones get a size class; other rows say once, few or many, or leave the size out.

DNA	CDR3	D	V	J	size
TGTGCCAGCAGCTCCGGGACTAGTGGAGTGGAGCAGTTCTTC	CASSSGTSGVEQFF	TRBD2	TRBV6-6	TRBJ2-1	-
TGTGCCAGCAGCCAAGCGGGACGGGAATACACAGATACGCAGTATTTT	CASSQAGREYTDTQYF	-	TRBV4-2	TRBJ2-3	-
TGTGCCAGCAGCTTAGATATGAACACTGAAGCTTTCTTT	CASSLDMNTEAFF	-	TRBV7-9	TRBJ1-1	-
TGTGCCTGGAGTGTAGGAGGGGGCTTCTACAATGAGCAGTTCTTC	CAWSVGGGFYNEQFF	-	TRBV30	TRBJ2-1	few
TGTGCCAGCAGCGAAACCCCAGACAGGGTTCCTTACGAGCAGTACTTC	CASSETPDRVPYEQYF	TRBD1	TRBV9	TRBJ2-7	once
TGTGCCAGCAGTTTTTTGGTCTGCGAGCAGTACTTC	CASSFLVCEQYF	-	TRBV27	TRBJ2-7	-
TGTGCCAGTGAGGACAGGTTCTACGAGCAGTACTTC	CASEDRFYEQYF	TRBD1	TRBV19	TRBJ2-7	-
TGTGCCAGCAGCGTAGGAGGGAAGGCTGCACCCCTCCACTTT	CASSVGGKAAPLHF	-	TRBV9	TRBJ1-6	-
TGTGCCAGCAGTCAACAGGGCAGGGGGTTCTATGGCTACACCTTC	CASSQQGRGFYGYTF	TRBD1	TRBV27	TRBJ1-2	-
TGTGCCAGCAGCTTGGCTGGCCCTGACCGACACTATGGCTACACCTTC	CASSLAGPDRHYGYTF	-	TRBV5-6	TRBJ1-2	-
TGCGCCAGCAGCCAATATCCTAGGACTAGCGGGAGGACAGCCTACAATGAGCAGTTCTTC	CASSQYPRTSGRTAYNEQFF	TRBD2	TRBV4-3	TRBJ2-1	-
TGTGCCAGCAGTGCAGACAGGGGGCGCAAAGCTTTCTTT	CASSADRGRKAFF	TRBD1	TRBV6-1	TRBJ1-1	few
TGCGCCAGCAGCCAGAACAGGGTAGGCACTGAAGCTTTCTTT	CASSQNRVGTEAFF	-	TRBV4-1	TRBJ1-1	-
TGTGCCAGCAAGGTTGTGGAGAATGAGCAGTTCTTC	CASKVVENEQFF	-	TRBV2	TRBJ2-1	-
TGTGCCAGCTCACCAGCGACAGGGGGAGGTAACACTGAAGCTTTCTTT	CASSPATGGGNTEAFF	TRBD1	TRBV18	TRBJ1-1	few
TGTGCCAGCAGTCCGGACAGTACCTATGGCTACACCTTC	CASSPDSTYGYTF	-	TRBV28	TRBJ1-2	-
TGTGCCAGCAGCCCCCGGGGGACTAGTACGTACGAGCAGTACTTC	CASSPRGTSTYEQYF	TRBD2	TRBV7-2	TRBJ2-7	-
TGTGCCAGCAGTTTATCCGCAGGCACAGATACGCAGTATTTT	CASSLSAGTDTQYF	-	TRBV27	TRBJ2-3	-
TGTGCCAGCAGCTCGGACATCGGGGAGACCCAGTACTTC	CASSSDIGETQYF	-	TRBV7-8	TRBJ2-5	-
TGTGCCAGCAGTTACGAAGCGACGAGCTCCTACGAGCAGTACTTC	CASSYEATSSYEQYF	-	TRBV6-6	TRBJ2-7	-
TGCGCCAGCAGCCCCGTGGAGGGAGGGTACTATGGCTACACCTTC	CASSPVEGGYYGYTF	-	TRBV5-1	TRBJ1-2	-
TGTGCCAGCTCACCACGACAGGGTACCTACGAGCAGTACTTC	CASSPRQGTYEQYF	TRBD1	TRBV18	TRBJ2-7	-
TGTGCCAGCAGCACCGACAGGGGCATTAATGAAAAACTGTTTTTT	CASSTDRGINEKLFF	TRBD1	TRBV6-6	TRBJ1-4	-
TGTGCCAGCAGCCCAAGGTGGGGGACCCAAGAGACCCAGTACTTC	CASSPRWGTQETQYF	-	TRBV13	TRBJ2-5	few